Described below is a single T cell receptor (beta chain) sequence and its context. This sample was taken from a study of CD8 T cells in Susac syndrome. About 0.45 to 1 ug RNA was reverse transcribed with random hexamers. Via MiXCR, TCRdb re-called the immunoSEQ multiplex PCR reads, giving one row per CDR3 protein. The table records tens of thousands of distinct CDR3 sequences, 90% to 95% of them present only once. Source material: CD8+ T cells from PBMCs. This clonotype was obtained from a human donor in good health.

The CDR3 sequence: CATSSLRIGDTEAFF. The CDR3 DNA is TGTGCCACCAGCAGCCTCCGGATAGGGGACACTGAAGCTTTCTTT. The J gene is TRBJ1-1, the V gene TRBV15, with a possible D match to TRBD1 (5 bases). This CDR3 has 15 amino acids. V lost 3 bases, J lost 3 bases, and 14 bases lay in between. Germline-derived CDR1 and CDR2 are LNHNV and YYDKDF (reference sequence).